The 13 T cell receptor beta chains below come from one sample, sequenced in a study of blood T cell repertoires in COVID-19. The data were produced by immunoSEQ multiplex PCR, yet TCRdb's version contains in-frame clones alone and is incomplete. The sample consists of over 85,000 clones, roughly 91% of them appearing once. The specimen sequenced was peripheral blood. The receptors were gathered from a woman aged 50 to 60 with acute or convalescent COVID-19.

The chain is built from TRBV9 and TRBJ1-2; 7 nucleotides line up with TRBD1. Per germline, CDR1 SGDLS and CDR2 YYNGEE. This CDR3 spans 17 amino acids. V was pared by 0 bases and J by 5 bases, with 13 bases of the junction left unmatched. The CDR3 sequence is CASSVDPPGGLNYGYTF. Written as DNA, the CDR3 is TGTGCCAGCAGCGTAGACCCGCCAGGGGGACTGAATTATGGCTACACCTTC.

This chain joins TRBV7-9 and TRBJ2-7; TRBD1 might be the D (6 bases). Germline CDR1 is SEHNR and CDR2 is FQNEAQ (reference sequence). V was trimmed by 5 bases and J by 6 bases, leaving 20 bases between them. The CDR3 spans 15 residues. The CDR3 loop is CASSGPTGQKGEQYF. CDR3 nucleotides: TGTGCCAGCAGCGGGCCGACGGGACAAAAAGGCGAGCAGTACTTC. The full variable domain, its missing parts supplied by reference TRBV7-9 and TRBJ2-7, is DTGVSQNPRHKITKRGQNVTFRCDPISEHNRLYWYRQTLGQGPEFLTYFQNEAQLEKSRLLSDRFSAERPKGSFSTLEIQRTEQGDSAMYLCASSGPTGQKGEQYFGPGTRLTVT.

This clone was picked up one time. The chain is built from TRBV7-2 and TRBJ2-3, with TRBD1 matching 9 bases. There are 17 residues in the CDR3. Germline V gene data show CDR1 as SGHTA and CDR2 as FQGNSA. Trimming took 3 bases from V and 4 from J; bases not matched to a gene: 11. Here the CDR3 reads CASSLRRGTGGADTQYF. CDR3 DNA: TGTGCCAGCAGCTTGAGGAGAGGAACAGGGGGCGCAGATACGCAGTATTTT.

The chain links TRBV28 to TRBJ1-6, with 9 bases fitting TRBD1. CDR1 is MDHEN, CDR2 SYDVKM, per germline. V trimming: 4 bases; J trimming: 6 bases; junction bases outside the gene matches: 1. The CDR3 consists of 14 residues. The CDR3 DNA sequence: TGTGCCAGCAGTTGGACAGGGGCTAATTCACCCCTCCACTTT. Protein sequence: CASSWTGANSPLHF.

CDR3 sequence: CASSQDTIRQAGGYTF. The CDR3 DNA reads as TGTGCCAGCAGCCAAGATACTATACGACAGGCGGGCGGCTACACCTTC. This chain connects TRBV3-1 (or the pseudogene TRBV3-2) to TRBJ1-2; D is perhaps TRBD1 (6 bases). Trimming took off 0 bases at V and 8 bases at J, with 19 bases between the two ends. The V gene's germline CDR1 is LGHDT and CDR2 YNNKEL (reference sequence). The CDR3 runs 16 residues.

The chain is built from TRBV18 and TRBJ1-6, with D tentatively TRBD1 (5 bases). Germline V gives CDR1 KGHSH, CDR2 LQKENI. The CDR3 runs 15 residues. V shed 3 bases and J shed 7 bases, with 13 bases lying between them. CDR3 loop: CASSPSQGRNSPLHF. As DNA, the CDR3 is TGTGCCAGCTCACCCTCGCAGGGCCGAAATTCACCCCTCCACTTT.

V and J are TRBV5-8 and TRBJ2-2, with D hard to call. The CDR3 loop spans 14 amino acids. Trimming shortened V by 0 bases and J by 6 bases, and 9 bases separated the two germline ends. Germline V gene sequence: CDR1 SGHTS, CDR2 YDEGEE. CDR3 in amino acids: CASSLAPGSGELFF. The CDR3 nucleotides are TGTGCCAGCAGCTTGGCCCCCGGTTCCGGGGAGCTGTTTTTT.

The gene calls are TRBV19 and TRBJ2-2; a possible D gene is TRBD2 (6 bases). Looked up from germline, CDR1 is LNHDA and CDR2 is SQIVND (reference sequence). The V and J ends lost 6 bases and 1 base respectively, with 15 bases between them. The CDR3 loop spans 16 amino acids. CDR3 sequence reads: CASRPPGSGNTGELFF. The CDR3 DNA is TGTGCCAGTAGACCCCCGGGTAGCGGGAACACCGGGGAGCTGTTTTTT.

The genes are TRBV28 and TRBJ1-5; D remains ambiguous. The V end lost 2 bases, the J end lost 7 bases, and 12 bases lay between the germline ends. There are 14 residues in the CDR3. Per germline, CDR1 MDHEN and CDR2 SYDVKM. The CDR3 sequence: CASSLGVGGQPQHF. As DNA, the CDR3 is TGTGCCAGCAGTTTAGGGGTTGGAGGGCAGCCCCAGCATTTT.

The chain couples TRBV4-2 to TRBJ1-2; possible D gene TRBD1, 5 bases. In germline, CDR1 is LGHNA, CDR2 YNFKEQ. The CDR3 contains 14 residues. V shed 4 bases and J shed 6 bases, with 15 bases lying between them. For the CDR3, the DNA is TGTGCCAGCAGCCGTTCCCTCGGGGGGGATGGCTACACCTTC. Translated: CASSRSLGGDGYTF.

The chain combines TRBV29-1 with TRBJ2-5; D not resolved. The CDR3 runs 12 residues. The ends were cut back, 6 bases at V and 4 bases at J, with 12 bases in the middle. Germline V gives CDR1 SQVTM, CDR2 ANQGSEA. CDR3 in amino acids: CSVEQIGETQYF. The DNA of the CDR3 is TGCAGCGTCGAGCAAATCGGAGAGACCCAGTACTTC. Full variable domain (missing parts from reference TRBV29-1 and TRBJ2-5): SAVISQKPSRDICQRGTSLTIQCQVDSQVTMMFWYRQQPGQSLTLIATANQGSEATYESGFVIDKFPISRPNLTFSTLTVSNMSPEDSSIYLCSVEQIGETQYFGPGTRLLVL.

The chain employs TRBV4-1 and TRBJ2-7; TRBD2 agrees at 8 bases. J gave up 4 bases and V 0 bases, and 5 bases lay outside the gene matches. This CDR3 is built from 15 residues. Germline loops: CDR1 MGHRA, CDR2 YSYEKL. The CDR3 sequence: CASSQDYGGGYEQYF. The CDR3, as DNA: TGCGCCAGCAGCCAAGATTACGGGGGGGGATACGAGCAGTACTTC.

A single count supports this clone. The V and J genes are TRBV2 and TRBJ2-7; 10 nucleotides align to TRBD2. Germline-derived CDR1 and CDR2 are SNHLY and FYNNEI. V lost 8 bases, J lost 5 bases, and 6 bases stayed unmatched. The CDR3 covers 13 residues. Here the CDR3 reads CASRASGSNEQYF. CDR3 DNA sequence: TGTGCCAGCCGGGCTAGCGGGAGTAACGAGCAGTACTTC.